The 22 T cell receptor beta chains listed next were all sequenced from one sample in a study of cytomegalovirus exposure and HLA in healthy donors. 60 Vbeta and 13 Jbeta primers were used in PCR. Using immunoSEQ multiplex PCR, the repertoire was profiled, and TCRdb retains in-frame clones only, with some absent. The sample yields over 150,000 clones, approximately 73% seen once. Sequencing used PBMCs. The receptor source for this set is a man aged 45-60 years in good health and CMV-seronegative.

About this clone: Its ends do not fully match the called genes, so a read error is possible. Other DNA sequences in the sample encode the same CDR3. This chain links TRBV28 with TRBJ1-6; 8 positions agree with TRBD1. The germline gives CDR1 MDHEN, CDR2 SYDVKM. The CDR3 extends over 16 amino acids. CDR3 sequence: CASSSPGQGENSPLHF. The CDR3 DNA is TGTGCCAGCAGCTCCCCCGGACAGGGTGAAAATTCGCCCCTCCACTTT.

The rearrangement links TRBV7-9 to TRBJ2-1; TRBD1 aligns across 10 bases. V lost 3 bases and J lost 10; bases outside the gene matches: 6. Germline CDR1 and CDR2: SEHNR and FQNEAQ (reference sequence). The CDR3 totals 14 residues. The chain's CDR3 is CASSFSGTGVEQFF. In nucleotides, the CDR3 is TGTGCCAGCAGCTTCTCCGGGACAGGGGTCGAGCAGTTCTTC.

The table lists this clone with a count of one. V and J are TRBV13 and TRBJ1-1, with D possibly TRBD1 on 5 matching bases. The CDR3 loop spans 15 amino acids. From germline, CDR1 is PRHDT and CDR2 FYEKMQ (reference sequence). V was clipped by 4 bases and J by 0 bases, with 12 bases between them. As DNA, the CDR3 is TGTGCCAGCAGCTCCCGGGGGAGATTGAACACTGAAGCTTTCTTT. Residues: CASSSRGRLNTEAFF.

This clone was seen only a few times. Different DNA sequences within this sample yield the same CDR3. The rearrangement joins TRBV15 to TRBJ1-1, with a possible D match to TRBD1 (6 bases). Trimming left V 1 base short and J 0 bases short, with 9 bases between. The CDR3 contains 15 residues. CDR1 is LNHNV, CDR2 YYDKDF, per germline (reference sequence). Here the CDR3 DNA reads TGTGCCACCAGCAGAGGGGGACAAATGAACACTGAAGCTTTCTTT. It specifies CATSRGGQMNTEAFF. The full variable domain, completed using reference TRBV15 and TRBJ1-1, is DAMVIQNPRYQVTQFGKPVTLSCSQTLNHNVMYWYQQKSSQAPKLLFHYYDKDFNNEADTPDNFQSRRPNTSFCFLDIRSPGLGDTAMYLCATSRGGQMNTEAFFGQGTRLTVV.

This clone has more than one count but fewer than ten. The chain has TRBV10-2 and TRBJ2-3; 8 bases match TRBD2. Germline CDR1 reads WSHSY; CDR2 reads SAAADI. The V segment lost 5 bases and the J segment 5 bases; nucleotides outside the gene matches: 12. The CDR3 length is 16 residues. In nucleotides, the CDR3 is TGCGCCAGCAGTCAAGCCGTAGCGGGGACGGTAGATACGCAGTATTTT. This encodes CASSQAVAGTVDTQYF.

The chain carries TRBV6-5 and TRBJ1-2, with D perhaps matching TRBD1 (5 bases). The V and J ends lost 4 bases and 8 bases respectively, with 23 bases between them. The CDR3 runs to 16 residues. CDR1 MNHEY and CDR2 SVGAGI come from the germline V gene. DNA for the CDR3: TGTGCCAGCAGTTCCGCGTCTGGGGGGAGAAATCGAGGCTACACCTTC. Translating it yields CASSSASGGRNRGYTF.

Details on this clone: The sample contains more than one DNA sequence encoding this CDR3. The rearrangement uses TRBV7-2 and TRBJ2-5; maybe TRBD2 (6 bases). V lost 5 bases and J 2 bases, leaving 9 bases between the germline ends. The germline V gene has CDR1 SGHTA and CDR2 FQGNSA. This CDR3 region has 13 residues. The CDR3 loop reads CASSRSGQETQYF. The DNA for the CDR3 is TGTGCCAGCAGCCGTAGCGGTCAAGAGACCCAGTACTTC.

The V call is TRBV5-1, the J call TRBJ2-4, with a weak D call TRBD2 (6 bases). Germline CDR1 is SGHRS and CDR2 is YFSETQ. The CDR3 contains 15 residues. V dropped 0 bases and J dropped 0 bases, with 7 bases sitting between them. CDR3 in amino acids: CASSLGSGAKNIQYF. CDR3 bases: TGCGCCAGCAGCTTGGGTAGCGGAGCCAAAAACATTCAGTACTTC.

The chain joins TRBV9 to TRBJ1-4; a weak D match, TRBD1 (5 bases). There are 15 residues in the CDR3. V was clipped by 0 bases and J by 10 bases, with 16 bases between them. Germline V gives CDR1 SGDLS, CDR2 YYNGEE. CDR3 protein: CASSVGAGRSGKLFF. CDR3 nucleotides: TGTGCCAGCAGCGTAGGTGCAGGGAGGTCGGGAAAACTGTTTTTT.

This CDR3 reads CASGAQGGTEAFF. CDR3 coding DNA: TGCGCCAGCGGGGCCCAGGGAGGCACTGAAGCTTTCTTT. The rearrangement joins TRBV10-2 to TRBJ1-1, with D perhaps TRBD1 (5 bases). Trimming removed 8 bases at V and 4 bases at J, with 14 bases between. The germline CDR1 and CDR2 sequences are WSHSY and SAAADI. The CDR3 length is 13 residues.

The rearrangement links TRBV6-1 to TRBJ2-1; maybe TRBD1 (6 bases). Trimming stripped 7 bases from V and 6 bases from J, with 10 bases between. The CDR3 runs 12 residues. In germline, CDR1 is MNHNS, CDR2 SASEGT. CDR3 coding DNA: TGTGCCAGCACCCCCAGGGGCAATGAGCAGTTCTTC. Translation gives CASTPRGNEQFF.

This clone has a single count. The chain combines TRBV7-3 with TRBJ2-3; D possibly corresponds to TRBD2 (6 bases). The CDR3 extends over 15 amino acids. Germline loops: CDR1 SGHTA, CDR2 FQGTGA. V was cut by 5 bases and J by 6 bases, with 18 bases left in between. The CDR3 DNA is TGTGCCAGCAGCCCCGGAGGGGCATTACTGGATACGCAGTATTTT. This codes for CASSPGGALLDTQYF.

The chain employs TRBV23-1 and TRBJ1-4; possible D gene TRBD1, 6 bases. TRBV23-1 is given ORF status, its function remaining uncertain. With 1 base removed from V and 5 bases from J, the gap between germline ends came to 8 bases. The length of the CDR3 is 14 residues. In DNA form, the CDR3 reads TGCGCCAGCAGTCAATTTCAGGGGAATGAAAAACTGTTTTTT. Translating it yields CASSQFQGNEKLFF.

This chain links TRBV5-6 with TRBJ1-6, with a weak D call TRBD1 (6 bases). Trimming removed 1 base from V and 9 bases from J, with 17 bases in between. The CDR3 is 16 residues long. The germline V gene has CDR1 SGHDT and CDR2 YYEEEE. The CDR3 DNA sequence: TGTGCCAGCAGCTTGACAGGGTTGTACGGTGGTTCACCCCTCCACTTT. Protein product: CASSLTGLYGGSPLHF.

The chain uses TRBV6-1 and TRBJ1-2; D remains ambiguous. With 2 bases removed from V and 7 bases from J, the gap between germline ends came to 32 bases. Germline CDR1 is MNHNS and CDR2 is SASEGT. The CDR3 consists of 20 residues. The CDR3 DNA sequence: TGTGCCAGCAGTGAATATTGGGGAGAAACGGCTAAATCACCGGCTGTTGGCTACACCTTC. Its protein is CASSEYWGETAKSPAVGYTF.

The chain has TRBV5-6 and TRBJ2-5; D call uncertain. The V and J ends lost 2 bases and 1 base respectively, with 6 bases between them. The germline V gene has CDR1 SGHDT and CDR2 YYEEEE. The CDR3 runs 13 residues. The CDR3 here is CASSFWSQETQYF. The CDR3 nucleotides are TGTGCCAGCAGCTTCTGGAGCCAAGAGACCCAGTACTTC. Full variable domain (outside the CDR3, taken from reference TRBV5-6 and TRBJ2-5): DAGVTQSPTHLIKTRGQQVTLRCSPKSGHDTVSWYQQALGQGPQFIFQYYEEEERQRGNFPDRFSGHQFPNYSSELNVNALLLGDSALYLCASSFWSQETQYFGPGTRLLVL.

The chain is built from TRBV5-6 and TRBJ2-7; D unresolved. CDR3 length: 15 amino acids. CDR1 SGHDT and CDR2 YYEEEE come from the germline V gene. V was clipped by 6 bases and J by 4 bases, with 20 bases between them. CDR3 bases: TGTGCCAGCAACTTCGGTGATCGGGTTATGTACGAGCAGTACTTC. Translation gives CASNFGDRVMYEQYF.

For this clone: Other nucleotide sequences in the sample specify the same CDR3. This chain joins TRBV5-4 and TRBJ1-2, with TRBD1 identical over 11 bases. Germline CDR1 and CDR2: SGHNT and YYREEE (reference sequence). This CDR3 spans 16 amino acids. V lost 4 bases and J lost 8; bases outside the gene matches: 13. The CDR3 nucleotides read TGTGCCAGCAGCCCGGCCGGGACAGGGGGAATAGAAGGCTACACCTTC. Protein product: CASSPAGTGGIEGYTF.

This clone showed up just once. V gene TRBV6-6 combines with J gene TRBJ2-7; 7 bases align to TRBD1. Trimming took 6 bases from V and 3 from J; bases not matched to a gene: 14. Looked up from germline, CDR1 is MNHNY and CDR2 is SVGAGI (reference sequence). The CDR3 spans 16 residues. CDR3 coding DNA: TGTGCCAGCAGCTTCCTCGCCGACAGGGCAGGCTACGAGCAGTACTTC. It translates to CASSFLADRAGYEQYF.

V and J are TRBV18 and TRBJ2-7; 8 nucleotides agree with TRBD1. V was pared by 2 bases and J by 4 bases, with 4 bases of the junction left unmatched. Germline CDR1 reads KGHSH; CDR2 reads LQKENI. This CDR3 is built from 14 residues. The CDR3 DNA reads as TGTGCCAGCTCACCAGGACAGGGCCCGTACGAGCAGTACTTC. Its protein product is CASSPGQGPYEQYF.

This clone was picked up one time. J is TRBJ2-5 and V is TRBV11-2; unclear D gene. Germline values: CDR1 SGHAT, CDR2 FQNNGV. With 1 base removed from V and 5 bases from J, the gap between germline ends came to 11 bases. CDR3 length equals 14 residues. The CDR3 protein is CASSLGRQAETQYF. DNA of the CDR3: TGTGCCAGCAGCTTAGGCCGGCAGGCCGAGACCCAGTACTTC.

Details on this clone: One junction end disagrees with the germline gene, perhaps due to a read error. The J gene is TRBJ2-7, the V gene TRBV7-9; D is unresolved. This CDR3 is built from 12 residues. Germline CDR1 SEHNR, CDR2 FQNEAQ (reference sequence). The CDR3 sequence: CSSSPTDYEQYF. DNA for the CDR3: TGTTCCAGCAGCCCCACAGACTACGAGCAGTACTTC.